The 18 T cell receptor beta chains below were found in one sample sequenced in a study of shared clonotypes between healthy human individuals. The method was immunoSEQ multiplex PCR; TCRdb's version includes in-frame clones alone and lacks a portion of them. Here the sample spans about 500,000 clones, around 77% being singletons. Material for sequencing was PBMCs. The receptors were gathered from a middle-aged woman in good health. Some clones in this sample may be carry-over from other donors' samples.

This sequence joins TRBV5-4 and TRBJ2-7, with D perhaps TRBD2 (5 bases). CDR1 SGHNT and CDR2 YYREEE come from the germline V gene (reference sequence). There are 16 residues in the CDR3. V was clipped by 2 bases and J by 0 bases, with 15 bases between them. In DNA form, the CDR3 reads TGTGCCAGCAGCTTAACCGTGGGTGGAGGCTCCTACGAGCAGTACTTC. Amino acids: CASSLTVGGGSYEQYF.

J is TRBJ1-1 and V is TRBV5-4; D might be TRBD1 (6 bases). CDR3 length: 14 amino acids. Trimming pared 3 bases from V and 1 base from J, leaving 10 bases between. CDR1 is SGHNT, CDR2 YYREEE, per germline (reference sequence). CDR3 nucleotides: TGTGCCAGCAGCTCCGGGACAAAGAACACTGAAGCTTTCTTT. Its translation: CASSSGTKNTEAFF.

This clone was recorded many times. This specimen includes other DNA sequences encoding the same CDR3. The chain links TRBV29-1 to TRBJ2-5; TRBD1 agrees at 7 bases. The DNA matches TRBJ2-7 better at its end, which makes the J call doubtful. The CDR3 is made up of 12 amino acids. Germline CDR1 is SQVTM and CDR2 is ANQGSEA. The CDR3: CSVGDSQYEQYF. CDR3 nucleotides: TGCAGCGTGGGGGACAGTCAGTACGAGCAGTACTTC.

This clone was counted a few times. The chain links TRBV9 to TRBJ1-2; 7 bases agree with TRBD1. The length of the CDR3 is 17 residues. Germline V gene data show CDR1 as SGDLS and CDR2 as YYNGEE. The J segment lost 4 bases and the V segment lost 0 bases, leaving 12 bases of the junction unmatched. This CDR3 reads CASSVAPGQNVPYGYTF. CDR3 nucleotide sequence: TGTGCCAGCAGCGTAGCTCCGGGACAGAACGTCCCCTATGGCTACACCTTC.

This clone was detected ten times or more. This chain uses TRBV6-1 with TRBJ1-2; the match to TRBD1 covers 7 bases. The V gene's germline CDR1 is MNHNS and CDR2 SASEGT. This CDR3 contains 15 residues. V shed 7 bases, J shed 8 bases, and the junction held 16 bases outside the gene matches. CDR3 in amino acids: CASKGRQGDMQGYTF. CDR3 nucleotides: TGTGCCAGCAAGGGTCGGCAGGGGGACATGCAGGGCTACACCTTC.

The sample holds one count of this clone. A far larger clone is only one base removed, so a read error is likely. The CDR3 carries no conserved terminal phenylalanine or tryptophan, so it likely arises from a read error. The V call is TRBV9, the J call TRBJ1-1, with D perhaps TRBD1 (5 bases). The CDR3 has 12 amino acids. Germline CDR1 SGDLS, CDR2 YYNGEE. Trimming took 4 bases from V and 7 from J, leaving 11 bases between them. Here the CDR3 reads CASSPLDSEAFL. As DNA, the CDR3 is TGTGCCAGCAGCCCACTAGACAGTGAAGCTTTCCTT.

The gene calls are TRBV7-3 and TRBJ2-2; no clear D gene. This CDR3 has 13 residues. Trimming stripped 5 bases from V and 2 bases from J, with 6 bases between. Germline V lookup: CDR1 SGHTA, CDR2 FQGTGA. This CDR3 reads CASSKSNTGELFF. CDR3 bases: TGTGCCAGCAGCAAATCTAACACCGGGGAGCTGTTTTTT.

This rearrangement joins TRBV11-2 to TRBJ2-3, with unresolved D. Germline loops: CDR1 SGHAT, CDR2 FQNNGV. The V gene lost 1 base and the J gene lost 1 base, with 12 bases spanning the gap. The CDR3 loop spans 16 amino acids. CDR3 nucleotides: TGTGCCAGCAGCTTAGCTTTGCGGCAGCGCACAGATACGCAGTATTTT. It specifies CASSLALRQRTDTQYF.

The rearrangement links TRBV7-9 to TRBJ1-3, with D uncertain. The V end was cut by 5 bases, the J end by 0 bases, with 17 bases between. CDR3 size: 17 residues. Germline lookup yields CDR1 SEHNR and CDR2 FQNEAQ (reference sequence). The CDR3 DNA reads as TGTGCCAGCAGCCACTCGCGGGATTGGGGCTCTGGAAACACCATATATTTT. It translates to CASSHSRDWGSGNTIYF.

The DNA of the CDR3 is TGTGCCAGCAGTTTAGCCCCCGACAGCTACGAGCAGTACTTC. Its translation is CASSLAPDSYEQYF. This sequence joins TRBV28 and TRBJ2-7; D is possibly TRBD1 (5 bases). CDR1 MDHEN and CDR2 SYDVKM come from the germline V gene. Trimming removed 2 bases at V and 3 bases at J, with 11 bases between. The CDR3 contains 14 residues. The full variable domain, with the rest looked up from reference TRBV28 and TRBJ2-7, is DVKVTQSSRYLVKRTGEKVFLECVQDMDHENMFWYRQDPGLGLRLIYFSYDVKMKEKGDIPEGYSVSREKKERFSLILESASTNQTSMYLCASSLAPDSYEQYFGPGTRLTVT.

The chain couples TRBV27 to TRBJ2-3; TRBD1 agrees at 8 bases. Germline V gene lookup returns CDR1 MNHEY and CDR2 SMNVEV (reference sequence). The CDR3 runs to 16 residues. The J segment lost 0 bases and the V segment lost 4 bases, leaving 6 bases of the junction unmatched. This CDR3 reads CASSSTGAVSTDTQYF. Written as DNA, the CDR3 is TGTGCCAGCAGTTCGACAGGGGCTGTTAGCACAGATACGCAGTATTTT.

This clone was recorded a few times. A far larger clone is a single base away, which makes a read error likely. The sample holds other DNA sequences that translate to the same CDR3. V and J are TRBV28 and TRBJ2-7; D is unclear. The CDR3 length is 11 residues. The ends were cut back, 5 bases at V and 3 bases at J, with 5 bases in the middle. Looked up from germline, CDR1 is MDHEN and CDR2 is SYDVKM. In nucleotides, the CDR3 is TGTGCCAGCAGTCCTCTCTACGAGCAGTACTTC. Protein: CASSPLYEQYF.

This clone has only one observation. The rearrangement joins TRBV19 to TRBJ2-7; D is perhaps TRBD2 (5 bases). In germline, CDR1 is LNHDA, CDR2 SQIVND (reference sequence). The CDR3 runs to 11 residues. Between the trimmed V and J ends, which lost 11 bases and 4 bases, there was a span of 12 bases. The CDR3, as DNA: TGTGCCCCATTGAGCGGTTACGAGCAGTACTTC. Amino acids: CAPLSGYEQYF.

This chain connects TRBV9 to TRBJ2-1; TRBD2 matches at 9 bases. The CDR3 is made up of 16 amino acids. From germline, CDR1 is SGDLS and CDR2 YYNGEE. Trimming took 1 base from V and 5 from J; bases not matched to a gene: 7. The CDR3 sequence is CASSVSSGRLDNEQFF. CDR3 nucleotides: TGTGCCAGCAGCGTAAGTAGCGGGAGATTAGACAATGAGCAGTTCTTC.

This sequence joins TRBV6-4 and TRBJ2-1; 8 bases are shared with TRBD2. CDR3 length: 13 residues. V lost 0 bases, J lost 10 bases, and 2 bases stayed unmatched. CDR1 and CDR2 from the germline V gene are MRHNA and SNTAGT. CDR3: CASSDSPGGEQFF. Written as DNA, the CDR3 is TGTGCCAGCAGTGACTCGCCGGGAGGGGAGCAGTTCTTC.

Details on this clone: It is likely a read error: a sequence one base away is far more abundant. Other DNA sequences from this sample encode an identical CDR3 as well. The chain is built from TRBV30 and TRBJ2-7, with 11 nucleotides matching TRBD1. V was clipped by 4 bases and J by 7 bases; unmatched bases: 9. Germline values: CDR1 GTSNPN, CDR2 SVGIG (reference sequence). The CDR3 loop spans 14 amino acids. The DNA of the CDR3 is TGTGCCTGGAATACCGGGACAGGGGGTGATGAGCAGTACTTC. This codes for CAWNTGTGGDEQYF.

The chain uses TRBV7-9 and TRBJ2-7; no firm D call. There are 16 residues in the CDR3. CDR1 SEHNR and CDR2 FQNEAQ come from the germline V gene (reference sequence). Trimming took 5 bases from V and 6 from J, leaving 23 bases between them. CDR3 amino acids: CASSDSTPHVGIEQYF. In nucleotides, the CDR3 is TGTGCCAGCAGCGATTCCACCCCCCATGTAGGGATCGAGCAGTACTTC.

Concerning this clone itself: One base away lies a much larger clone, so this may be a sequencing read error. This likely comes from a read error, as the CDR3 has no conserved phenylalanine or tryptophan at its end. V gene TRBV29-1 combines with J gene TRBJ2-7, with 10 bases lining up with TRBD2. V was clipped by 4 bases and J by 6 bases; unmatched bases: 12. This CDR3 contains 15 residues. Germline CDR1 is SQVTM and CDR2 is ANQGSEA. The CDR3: CSVGSASGSLAEQYS. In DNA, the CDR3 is TGCAGCGTTGGGAGCGCTAGCGGGAGTCTCGCCGAGCAGTACTCC.